This entry is about one T cell receptor (beta chain). Its specificity is unknown. The source of the sample is a study of T cell responses to AZD1222 COVID-19 vaccine. From germline, CDR1 is SGHRS and CDR2 YFSETQ. The CDR3 runs 14 residues. Trimming removed 1 base at V and 9 bases at J, with 11 bases between. The data were produced by immunoSEQ multiplex PCR, yet TCRdb's version contains in-frame clones alone and is incomplete. Of tens of thousands of clones in the sample, roughly 85% are singletons; the top ten hold approximately 1.3%. Recipients boosted at about 4 weeks or about 12 weeks are pooled. Study-wide findings and caveats: Unmutated regions of variants are reportedly targeted by nearly half of spike-specific TCRs.

The receptor's source is an adult who received the AZD1222 COVID-19 vaccine. V and J are TRBV5-1 and TRBJ1-6; no definite D call. The material sequenced was peripheral blood, taken 28 days after the second AZD1222 dose. CDR3 DNA: TGCGCCAGCAGCTTGTCCCTGTATCCTTCACCCCTCCACTTT. It encodes CASSLSLYPSPLHF.